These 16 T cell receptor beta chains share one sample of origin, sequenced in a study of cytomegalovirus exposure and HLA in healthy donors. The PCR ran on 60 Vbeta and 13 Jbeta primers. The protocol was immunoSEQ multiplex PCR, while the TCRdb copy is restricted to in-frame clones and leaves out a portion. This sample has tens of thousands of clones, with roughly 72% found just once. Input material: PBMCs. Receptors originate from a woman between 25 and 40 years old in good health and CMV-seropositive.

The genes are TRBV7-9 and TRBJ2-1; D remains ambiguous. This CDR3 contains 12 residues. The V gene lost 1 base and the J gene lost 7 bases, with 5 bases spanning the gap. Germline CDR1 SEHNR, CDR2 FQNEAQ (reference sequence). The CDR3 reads CASSLDRNEQFF. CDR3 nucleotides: TGTGCCAGCAGCTTAGACCGGAATGAGCAGTTCTTC.

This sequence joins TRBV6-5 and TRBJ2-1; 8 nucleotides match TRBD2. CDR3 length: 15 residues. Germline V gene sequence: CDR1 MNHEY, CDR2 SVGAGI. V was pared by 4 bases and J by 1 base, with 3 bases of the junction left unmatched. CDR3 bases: TGTGCCAGCAGTTCCCCGGGGGGGTCCTACAATGAGCAGTTCTTC. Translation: CASSSPGGSYNEQFF.

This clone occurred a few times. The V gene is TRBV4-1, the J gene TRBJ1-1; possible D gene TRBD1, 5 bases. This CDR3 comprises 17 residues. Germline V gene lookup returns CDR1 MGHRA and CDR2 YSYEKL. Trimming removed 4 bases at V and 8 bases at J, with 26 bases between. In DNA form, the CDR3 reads TGCGCCAGCAGCCTATCCCTCTCGACAGCGTTATTACCGGAAGCTTTCTTT. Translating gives CASSLSLSTALLPEAFF.

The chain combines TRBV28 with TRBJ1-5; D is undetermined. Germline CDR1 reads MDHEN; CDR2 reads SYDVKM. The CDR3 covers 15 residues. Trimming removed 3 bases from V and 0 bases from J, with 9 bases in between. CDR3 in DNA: TGTGCCAGCAGTTTCAGGACTATTAGCAATCAGCCCCAGCATTTT. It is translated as CASSFRTISNQPQHF.

Here the CDR3 reads CAWNSIGRGYNEQFF. In DNA, the CDR3 is TGTGCCTGGAACTCGATAGGGCGGGGATACAATGAGCAGTTCTTC. The chain joins TRBV30 to TRBJ2-1; TRBD2 might be the D (6 bases). CDR3 length: 15 amino acids. V gave up 4 bases and J gave up 4 bases, with 17 bases separating them. From germline, CDR1 is GTSNPN and CDR2 SVGIG (reference sequence).

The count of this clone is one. As DNA, the CDR3 is TGTGCCTGGAGTGGGACAGGGGGGGGAGAGACCCAGTACTTC. Translation gives CAWSGTGGGETQYF. V is TRBV30 and J is TRBJ2-5; 10 bases are shared with TRBD1. Trimming removed 1 base from V and 4 bases from J; junction bases left unmatched: 3. CDR1 and CDR2 from the germline V gene are GTSNPN and SVGIG (reference sequence). The CDR3 runs 14 residues.

In DNA, the CDR3 is TGTGCCTGGAGTGTACTGGCTGAAGCTTTCTTT. It is translated as CAWSVLAEAFF. The gene calls are TRBV30 and TRBJ1-1, with D uncertain. This CDR3 is built from 11 residues. V lost 0 bases, J lost 6 bases, and 5 bases lay in between. Germline V gene lookup returns CDR1 GTSNPN and CDR2 SVGIG (reference sequence).

CDR3 in amino acids: CALRGVGGADTQYF. The DNA for the CDR3 is TGTGCCCTCAGGGGGGTCGGTGGCGCAGATACGCAGTATTTT. The chain joins TRBV6-1 to TRBJ2-3; D is perhaps TRBD1 (7 bases). The CDR3 has 14 residues. Germline V CDR1 and CDR2: MNHNS, SASEGT. V dropped 11 bases and J dropped 4 bases, with 19 bases sitting between them.

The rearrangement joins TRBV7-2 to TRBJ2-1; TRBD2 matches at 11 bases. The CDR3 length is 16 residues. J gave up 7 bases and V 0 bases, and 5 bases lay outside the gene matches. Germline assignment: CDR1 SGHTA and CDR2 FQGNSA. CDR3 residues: CASSLALAGGRNEQFF. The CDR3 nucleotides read TGTGCCAGCAGCTTAGCGCTAGCGGGAGGAAGGAATGAGCAGTTCTTC.

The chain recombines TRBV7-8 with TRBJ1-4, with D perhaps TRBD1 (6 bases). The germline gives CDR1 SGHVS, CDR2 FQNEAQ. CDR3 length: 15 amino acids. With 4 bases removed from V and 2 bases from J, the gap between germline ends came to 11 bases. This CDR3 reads CASSSTGNTNEKLFF. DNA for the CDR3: TGTGCCAGCAGCTCAACAGGGAACACTAATGAAAAACTGTTTTTT.

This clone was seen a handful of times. In DNA, the CDR3 is TGCAGCACGCGCCTAGACAGGGAAGGAGGGGAGCAGTACTTC. Translation: CSTRLDREGGEQYF. The J gene is TRBJ2-7, the V gene TRBV29-1; possible D gene TRBD1, 7 bases. Per germline, CDR1 SQVTM and CDR2 ANQGSEA. CDR3 length: 14 amino acids. V was cut by 8 bases and J by 7 bases, with 24 bases left in between.

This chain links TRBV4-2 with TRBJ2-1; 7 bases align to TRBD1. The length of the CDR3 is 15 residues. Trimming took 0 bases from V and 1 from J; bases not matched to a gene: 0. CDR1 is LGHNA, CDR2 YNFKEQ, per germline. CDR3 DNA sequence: TGTGCCAGCAGCCAAGAGACAGGGTCCTACAATGAGCAGTTCTTC. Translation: CASSQETGSYNEQFF.

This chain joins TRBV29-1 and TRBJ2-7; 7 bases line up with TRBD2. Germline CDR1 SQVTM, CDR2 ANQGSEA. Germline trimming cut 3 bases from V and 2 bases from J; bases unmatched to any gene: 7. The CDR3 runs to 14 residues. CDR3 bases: TGCAGCGTTGATTTAGAGCGGGACCCCTACGAGCAGTACTTC. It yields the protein CSVDLERDPYEQYF.

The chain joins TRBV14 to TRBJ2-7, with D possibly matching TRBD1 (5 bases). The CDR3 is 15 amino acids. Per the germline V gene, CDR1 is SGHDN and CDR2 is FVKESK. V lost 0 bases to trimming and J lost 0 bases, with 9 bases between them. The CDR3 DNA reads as TGTGCCAGCAGCCAAGATCAGGGTAGCTCCTACGAGCAGTACTTC. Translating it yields CASSQDQGSSYEQYF.

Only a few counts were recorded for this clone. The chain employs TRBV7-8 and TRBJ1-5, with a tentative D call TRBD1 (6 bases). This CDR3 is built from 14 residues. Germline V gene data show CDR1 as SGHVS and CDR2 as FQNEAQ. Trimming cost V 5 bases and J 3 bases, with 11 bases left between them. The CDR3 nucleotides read TGTGCCAGCAGCCCTGGACAGTACAATCAGCCCCAGCATTTT. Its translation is CASSPGQYNQPQHF.

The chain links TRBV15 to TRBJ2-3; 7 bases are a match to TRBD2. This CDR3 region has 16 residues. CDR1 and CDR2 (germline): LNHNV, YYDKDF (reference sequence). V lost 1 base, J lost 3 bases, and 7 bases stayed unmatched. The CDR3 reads CATSRVLPAGTDTQYF. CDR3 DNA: TGTGCCACCAGCAGAGTCCTCCCAGCGGGAACAGATACGCAGTATTTT.